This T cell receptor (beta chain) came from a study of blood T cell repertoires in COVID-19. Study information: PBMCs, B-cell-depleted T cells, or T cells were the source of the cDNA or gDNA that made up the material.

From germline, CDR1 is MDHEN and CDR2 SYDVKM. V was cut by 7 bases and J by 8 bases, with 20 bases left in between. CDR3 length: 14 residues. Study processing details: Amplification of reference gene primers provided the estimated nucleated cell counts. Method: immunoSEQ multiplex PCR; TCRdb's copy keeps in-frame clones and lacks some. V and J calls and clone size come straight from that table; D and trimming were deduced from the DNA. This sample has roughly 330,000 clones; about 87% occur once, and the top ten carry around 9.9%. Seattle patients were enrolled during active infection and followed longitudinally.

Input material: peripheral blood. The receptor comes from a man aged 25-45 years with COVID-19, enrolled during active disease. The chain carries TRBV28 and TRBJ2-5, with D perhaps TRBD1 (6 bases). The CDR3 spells CASTSTGQKRTQYF. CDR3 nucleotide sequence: TGTGCCAGCACTTCGACAGGCCAAAAGAGAACCCAGTACTTC.